The 21 T cell receptor beta chains in this list originate from one sample, sequenced in a study of T-cell reconstitution after alpha-beta-depleted transplantation in children. A TCRbeta library incorporating unique molecular identifiers was prepared. TCRdb passed the PCR reads through MiXCR, listing each CDR3 protein once. The table shows fewer than 700,000 distinct CDR3 sequences, with approximately 13% occurring only once. Sample: PBMCs, mostly from graft donor cells, taken 360 days after TCRalphabeta/CD19-depleted stem cell transplant. All receptors derive from a male patient under 18 who had a stem cell transplant for acute myeloid leukemia, so the T cells may come from the graft donor.

V usage is TRBV6-5 and J usage is TRBJ2-5; no reliable D call. Germline V gives CDR1 MNHEY, CDR2 SVGAGI. V was clipped by 2 bases and J by 0 bases, with 13 bases between them. This CDR3 is 16 amino acids long. The CDR3 bases are TGTGCCAGCAGTTACCCGACCGCGGTATACCAAGAGACCCAGTACTTC. It encodes CASSYPTAVYQETQYF.

Many counts were recorded for this clonotype. The chain recombines TRBV4-3 with TRBJ1-1, with a tentative D call TRBD1 (5 bases). CDR1 is LGHNA and CDR2 is YSLEER in the germline V gene. This CDR3 spans 14 amino acids. Trimming removed 1 base at V and 5 bases at J, with 11 bases between. In nucleotides, the CDR3 is TGCGCCAGCAGCCAAGGGTGGGGGATAACTGAAGCTTTCTTT. Translated, it gives CASSQGWGITEAFF.

The chain links TRBV6-1 to TRBJ2-3, with 14 nucleotides matching TRBD2. This CDR3 is 18 amino acids long. With V trimmed by 5 bases and J by 2 bases, 9 bases remained unmatched. Germline V lookup: CDR1 MNHNS, CDR2 SASEGT. CDR3 in amino acids: CASSRRQGLAGATDTQYF. In DNA, the CDR3 is TGTGCCAGCAGTCGTCGACAGGGACTAGCGGGAGCCACAGATACGCAGTATTTT.

This clonotype was seen a few times. V is TRBV28 and J is TRBJ2-3; the D is unclear. Trimming pared 7 bases from V and 0 bases from J, leaving 8 bases between. This CDR3 is built from 13 residues. Germline V gives CDR1 MDHEN, CDR2 SYDVKM. The CDR3 DNA sequence: TGTGCCAGCACCCTAGTAAGCACAGATACGCAGTATTTT. The encoded protein is CASTLVSTDTQYF. The full variable domain, with the rest looked up from reference TRBV28 and TRBJ2-3, is DVKVTQSSRYLVKRTGEKVFLECVQDMDHENMFWYRQDPGLGLRLIYFSYDVKMKEKGDIPEGYSVSREKKERFSLILESASTNQTSMYLCASTLVSTDTQYFGPGTRLTVL.

This clonotype was seen a handful of times. The chain joins TRBV29-1 to TRBJ1-1; TRBD1 agrees at 7 bases. This CDR3 has 12 amino acids. The trim removed 6 bases at V and 10 bases at J, leaving 11 bases unmatched. CDR1 is SQVTM, CDR2 ANQGSEA, per germline. The CDR3 spells CSVGTGEGSAFF. The CDR3 nucleotides are TGCAGCGTCGGTACAGGGGAGGGGTCAGCTTTCTTT.

This clonotype was picked up one time. The conserved phenylalanine or tryptophan normally closing the CDR3 is absent here, so this likely arose from a read error. V usage is TRBV24-1 and J usage is TRBJ2-1; D gene unclear. Trimming took off 6 bases at V and 6 bases at J, with 14 bases between the two ends. Germline-derived CDR1 and CDR2 are KGHDR and SFDVKD. This CDR3 comprises 14 residues. The CDR3 sequence is CATSKAETLNEQFC. CDR3 sequence (DNA): TGTGCCACCAGTAAGGCCGAAACTCTCAATGAGCAGTTCTGC.

This rearrangement joins TRBV29-1 to TRBJ1-2, with TRBD1 matching over 8 bases. The V gene's germline CDR1 is SQVTM and CDR2 ANQGSEA. Trimming cost V 3 bases and J 8 bases; bases outside gene matches: 8. The CDR3 is made up of 13 amino acids. The CDR3 here is CSVEIGTGEGYTF. DNA of the CDR3: TGCAGCGTTGAGATTGGGACAGGTGAGGGCTACACCTTC.

Ten or more counts support this clonotype. V usage is TRBV25-1 and J usage is TRBJ2-7; the match to TRBD2 covers 8 bases. The CDR3 extends over 13 amino acids. J lost 5 bases, V lost 11 bases, and 11 bases had no gene match. Germline loops: CDR1 MGHDK, CDR2 SYGVNS. CDR3 protein: CAARGVGIDEQYF. The DNA of the CDR3 is TGTGCCGCGCGGGGGGTAGGGATTGACGAGCAGTACTTC.

This clonotype showed up just a few times. The chain carries TRBV28 and TRBJ1-5; no definite D call. The CDR3 is made up of 11 amino acids. From germline, CDR1 is MDHEN and CDR2 SYDVKM. The V and J ends lost 6 bases and 5 bases respectively, with 5 bases between them. The CDR3 sequence is CASRRDQPQHF. CDR3 nucleotides: TGTGCCAGCAGAAGAGATCAGCCCCAGCATTTT.

CDR3: CASSLTATRSYEQYF. CDR3 nucleotides: TGCGCCAGCAGCTTGACAGCGACTAGGTCCTACGAGCAGTACTTC. This chain links TRBV5-1 with TRBJ2-7; tentatively, D is TRBD2 (6 bases). V shed 1 base and J shed 1 base, with 12 bases lying between them. This CDR3 region has 15 residues. Per the germline V gene, CDR1 is SGHRS and CDR2 is YFSETQ.

This clonotype has a count of ten or more. V is TRBV28 and J is TRBJ2-7; TRBD1 might be the D (6 bases). CDR3 length equals 12 residues. V lost 5 bases to trimming and J lost 5 bases, with 10 bases between them. The germline gives CDR1 MDHEN, CDR2 SYDVKM. CDR3 nucleotides: TGTGCCAGCAGTCCCCCAGGGGACGAGCAGTACTTC. Protein product: CASSPPGDEQYF.

The V and J genes are TRBV20-1 and TRBJ1-1; no definite D call. Trimming took off 6 bases at V and 5 bases at J, with 16 bases between the two ends. CDR3 size: 13 residues. CDR1 and CDR2 (germline): DFQATT, SNEGSKA (reference sequence). This CDR3 reads CSAEIELGTEAFF. Here the CDR3 DNA reads TGCAGTGCGGAGATTGAGCTGGGGACTGAAGCTTTCTTT.

In its sample, this clonotype was seen many times. The rearrangement uses TRBV29-1 and TRBJ2-2; TRBD1 matches 7 bases. The CDR3 length is 14 residues. Trimming at V came to 5 bases and at J to 4 bases, leaving 7 bases not matched to a gene. The germline gives CDR1 SQVTM, CDR2 ANQGSEA. CDR3 DNA: TGCAGCGTTCGGACAGGCGTGGCCACCGGGGAGCTGTTTTTT. Translation gives CSVRTGVATGELFF.

This clonotype appeared a few times. The rearrangement links TRBV2 to TRBJ2-1; D tentatively reads TRBD1 or TRBD2 (5 bases each). The CDR3 loop spans 14 amino acids. The germline gives CDR1 SNHLY, CDR2 FYNNEI. Trimming pared 6 bases from V and 8 bases from J, leaving 17 bases between. In DNA, the CDR3 is TGTGCCAGCAGCCCGGGACCGAAGGCTTATGAGCAGTTCTTC. Translating gives CASSPGPKAYEQFF. Full variable domain (rest looked up from reference TRBV2 and TRBJ2-1): EPEVTQTPSHQVTQMGQEVILRCVPISNHLYFYWYRQILGQKVEFLVSFYNNEISEKSEIFDDQFSVERPDGSNFTLKIRSTKLEDSAMYFCASSPGPKAYEQFFGPGTRLTVL.

V usage is TRBV7-9 and J usage is TRBJ1-6, with D unresolved. The CDR3 runs to 17 residues. Between the trimmed V and J ends, which lost 4 bases and 3 bases, there was a span of 16 bases. Germline loops: CDR1 SEHNR, CDR2 FQNEAQ (reference sequence). Here the CDR3 DNA reads TGTGCCAGCAGCTCCCCCCCCGGAGCGTACTATAATTCACCCCTCCACTTT. It is translated as CASSSPPGAYYNSPLHF.

The chain combines TRBV7-6 with TRBJ2-1, with 14 nucleotides matching TRBD2. The V segment lost 4 bases and the J segment 5 bases; nucleotides outside the gene matches: 10. The CDR3 totals 18 residues. Germline loops: CDR1 SGHVS, CDR2 FNYEAQ. The DNA of the CDR3 is TGTGCCAGCAGCTCTAGAATGGGACTAGCGGGAGCAGACAATGAGCAGTTCTTC. This encodes CASSSRMGLAGADNEQFF.

The chain joins TRBV19 to TRBJ2-5, with a tentative D call TRBD2 (6 bases). The germline CDR1 and CDR2 sequences are LNHDA and SQIVND (reference sequence). The length of the CDR3 is 14 residues. V lost 2 bases and J 5 bases, leaving 12 bases between the germline ends. In DNA form, the CDR3 reads TGTGCCAGTAGTATAAAACTAGCTGGTGAGACCCAGTACTTC. Its protein is CASSIKLAGETQYF.

The CDR3: CASSLYGRSETQYF. Written as DNA, the CDR3 is TGCGCCAGCAGCTTGTACGGGAGGAGTGAGACCCAGTACTTC. The chain carries TRBV5-1 and TRBJ2-5; 7 bases align to TRBD2. Germline lookup yields CDR1 SGHRS and CDR2 YFSETQ. This CDR3 comprises 14 residues. Trimming took 1 base from V and 5 from J; bases not matched to a gene: 5.

This clonotype appeared a few times. V gene TRBV10-2 combines with J gene TRBJ2-3, with D unresolved. The germline V and J ends were trimmed by 7 bases and 4 bases, with 9 bases remaining between them. This CDR3 comprises 12 residues. Germline V gene sequence: CDR1 WSHSY, CDR2 SAAADI. The CDR3 nucleotides read TGCGCCAGCACAGGCGCCTCAGATACGCAGTATTTT. Protein: CASTGASDTQYF.

The chain recombines TRBV20-1 with TRBJ2-7; 8 bases match TRBD2. This CDR3 has 14 amino acids. V shed 4 bases and J 2 bases; nucleotides not matched to a gene: 7. CDR1 is DFQATT, CDR2 SNEGSKA, per germline (reference sequence). The CDR3 DNA sequence: TGCAGTGCTATTCTTACGGGAGGGCCCTACGAGCAGTACTTC. It translates to CSAILTGGPYEQYF.

This clonotype was found a few times. V gene TRBV7-8 combines with J gene TRBJ1-5; TRBD1 matches at 10 bases. Germline CDR1 is SGHVS and CDR2 is FQNEAQ. The ends lost 3 bases at V and 3 bases at J; junction bases unmatched: 11. The CDR3 has 18 amino acids. DNA for the CDR3: TGTGCCAGCAGCTTTATTATGGGACAGGGGTCTCACAATCAGCCCCAGCATTTT. Its translation: CASSFIMGQGSHNQPQHF.